The clone carrying this T cell receptor (beta chain) showed up just a few times. The antigen is not known. An end of the junction does not agree with germline; a read error may underlie this. Arm-PCR of CDR3 regions and iRepertoire HTBI primers were used to build TCR beta libraries. TCRdb processed the multiplex PCR reads anew with MiXCR; each CDR3 protein has one entry. The sample lists approximately 540,000 distinct CDR3 sequences, around 12% occurring once. This record belongs to a study of regulatory T cells in long-lasting Graves disease. CDR3 length equals 12 residues. CDR1 and CDR2 from the germline V gene are SNHLY and FYNNEI. General observations from the study: When disease was persistent, TRBV28, TRBJ1-2 and TRBJ2-5 were the favored segments.

Time point meaning: newly diagnosed GD, antithyroid drugs for less than 3 months. PBMCs were the source of the RNA used for TCR sequencing. This sample also appeared in a second study, on T cells in Graves' hyperthyroidism and ophthalmopathy. As reported in that work: A 13 V-J signature model discriminated ophthalmopathy versus stable hyperthyroidism. The model predicted ophthalmopathy a median around six months before onset.

The material sequenced was peripheral blood mononuclear cells (PBMCs), taken at new diagnosis, from a patient treated with antithyroid drugs. The sequence derives from a woman aged 25 to 39 with Graves disease. The V gene is TRBV2, the J gene TRBJ1-1, with D possibly being TRBD1 (6 bases). The CDR3 reads CVSNKLTGEAFF. CDR3 bases: TGTGTCAGCAATAAACTGACAGGTGAAGCTTTCTTT.